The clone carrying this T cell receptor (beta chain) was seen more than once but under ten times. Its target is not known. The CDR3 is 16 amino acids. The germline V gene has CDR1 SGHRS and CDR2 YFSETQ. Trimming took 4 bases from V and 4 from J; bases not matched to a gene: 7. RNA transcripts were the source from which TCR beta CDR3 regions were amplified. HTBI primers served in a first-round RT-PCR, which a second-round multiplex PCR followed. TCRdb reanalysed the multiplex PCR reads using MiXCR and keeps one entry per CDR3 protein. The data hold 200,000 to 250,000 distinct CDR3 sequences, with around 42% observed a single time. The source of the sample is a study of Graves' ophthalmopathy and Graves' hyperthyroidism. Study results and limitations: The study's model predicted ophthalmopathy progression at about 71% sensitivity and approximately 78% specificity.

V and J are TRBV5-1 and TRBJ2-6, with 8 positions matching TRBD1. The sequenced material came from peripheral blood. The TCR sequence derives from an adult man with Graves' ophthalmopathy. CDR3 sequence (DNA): TGCGCCAGCAGCGTCCCGACAGGGGCCGGGGCCAACGTCCTGACTTTC. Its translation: CASSVPTGAGANVLTF.